This T cell receptor (beta chain) originates from a study of technical replicates of blood from a few donors. Germline V lookup: CDR1 SGHAT, CDR2 FQNNGV. The length of the CDR3 is 15 residues. Trimming took 4 bases from V and 3 from J, leaving 15 bases between them. Assay: immunoSEQ multiplex PCR; the TCRdb copy retains only in-frame clones and omits some. The sample holds around 50,000 clones, around nine tenths seen once. The V and J genes are TRBV11-2 and TRBJ1-2, with D hard to call. This clonotype originated in a human donor in good health. Some clones in this sample may be carry-over from other donors' samples. Sequencing was done on a sample of PBMCs. CDR3 nucleotides: TGTGCCAGCAGCTCATCACGGGTCTGGGACTATGGCTACACCTTC. Protein: CASSSSRVWDYGYTF.